These 26 T cell receptor beta chains were sequenced from one sample in a study of cytomegalovirus exposure and HLA in healthy donors. 60 Vbeta and 13 Jbeta primers were used in PCR. The protocol was immunoSEQ multiplex PCR, while the TCRdb copy is restricted to in-frame clones and leaves out a portion. The sample has 100,000 to 150,000 clones, around two thirds seen once. The sequenced sample was PBMCs. All receptors derive from a man aged 55 to 69 in good health and CMV-seropositive.

The V gene is TRBV28, the J gene TRBJ1-3; no clear D gene. The CDR3 runs to 13 residues. In germline, CDR1 is MDHEN, CDR2 SYDVKM. Trimming pared 6 bases from V and 0 bases from J, leaving 6 bases between. The CDR3 loop reads CASRRFSGNTIYF. CDR3 DNA: TGTGCCAGCAGGCGGTTCTCTGGAAACACCATATATTTT. The full variable domain, in which reference TRBV28 and TRBJ1-3 provide the parts outside the CDR3, is DVKVTQSSRYLVKRTGEKVFLECVQDMDHENMFWYRQDPGLGLRLIYFSYDVKMKEKGDIPEGYSVSREKKERFSLILESASTNQTSMYLCASRRFSGNTIYFGEGSWLTVV.

The V gene is TRBV6-1, the J gene TRBJ1-3, with 8 nucleotides matching TRBD1. This CDR3 region has 16 residues. Germline CDR1 reads MNHNS; CDR2 reads SASEGT. V trimming: 3 bases; J trimming: 1 base; junction bases outside the gene matches: 5. Here the CDR3 DNA reads TGTGCCAGCAGTGACGGGACAGGTTTTTCTGGAAACACCATATATTTT. It codes for CASSDGTGFSGNTIYF.

The gene calls are TRBV5-4 and TRBJ1-1; D uncertain. Trimming took off 0 bases at V and 0 bases at J, with 6 bases between the two ends. In germline, CDR1 is SGHNT, CDR2 YYREEE (reference sequence). The CDR3 covers 14 residues. The CDR3 DNA reads TGTGCCAGCAGCTTGGCTCTCGTGAACACTGAAGCTTTCTTT. It codes for CASSLALVNTEAFF.

J is TRBJ2-7 and V is TRBV5-1; 11 positions match TRBD2. V dropped 4 bases and J dropped 4; count of bases not matched to a gene: 16. Germline V gene sequence: CDR1 SGHRS, CDR2 YFSETQ. This CDR3 spans 18 amino acids. CDR3 amino acids: CASSRLPGLAGGTYEQYF. Written as DNA, the CDR3 is TGCGCCAGCAGCCGTCTGCCCGGGCTAGCGGGGGGTACATACGAGCAGTACTTC.

This clone was recorded once. The CDR3 nucleotides read TGTGCCAGCCGACAGGGGCCCAAAGATACGCAGTATTTT. This gives the protein CASRQGPKDTQYF. The rearrangement uses TRBV28 and TRBJ2-3; TRBD1 matches 8 bases. With 8 bases clipped from V and 5 bases from J, the junction kept 6 bases outside the gene matches. CDR3 length: 13 amino acids. Per germline, CDR1 MDHEN and CDR2 SYDVKM.

The chain couples TRBV27 to TRBJ1-4; 10 bases align to TRBD1. The CDR3 totals 11 residues. Germline V CDR1 and CDR2: MNHEY, SMNVEV (reference sequence). Trimming cost V 8 bases and J 11 bases; bases outside gene matches: 2. CDR3 in amino acids: CASGTGVKLFF. CDR3 DNA sequence: TGTGCCAGCGGGACAGGGGTCAAACTGTTTTTT.

The rearrangement joins TRBV6-6 to TRBJ2-7; TRBD1 matches 7 bases. The CDR3 length is 15 residues. Trimming at V came to 4 bases and at J to 0 bases, leaving 6 bases not matched to a gene. From germline, CDR1 is MNHNY and CDR2 SVGAGI (reference sequence). CDR3: CASSSGGPHSYEQYF. In nucleotides, the CDR3 is TGTGCCAGCAGTTCAGGGGGACCCCACTCCTACGAGCAGTACTTC.

This clone was found a few times. One end of the junction varies from germline; a read error may be responsible. J is TRBJ1-2 and V is TRBV28; D unresolved. Germline loops: CDR1 MDHEN, CDR2 SYDVKM. The CDR3 runs 13 residues. The CDR3 nucleotides read TGTGCCACCTCAAGGGCCTTACGGGGAGGCTACCCCTTC. Translation gives CATSRALRGGYPF.

This chain uses TRBV29-1 with TRBJ2-5; D gene uncertain. V shed 3 bases and J shed 3 bases, with 5 bases lying between them. The CDR3 is 11 residues long. CDR1 is SQVTM and CDR2 is ANQGSEA in the germline V gene. The CDR3, as DNA: TGCAGCGTTGATGCAGAAGAGACCCAGTACTTC. Encoded protein: CSVDAEETQYF. Full variable domain (remainder filled in from reference TRBV29-1 and TRBJ2-5): SAVISQKPSRDICQRGTSLTIQCQVDSQVTMMFWYRQQPGQSLTLIATANQGSEATYESGFVIDKFPISRPNLTFSTLTVSNMSPEDSSIYLCSVDAEETQYFGPGTRLLVL.

The V and J genes are TRBV18 and TRBJ2-5; tentatively, D is TRBD1 (5 bases). The CDR3 length is 13 residues. Per germline, CDR1 KGHSH and CDR2 LQKENI. V was shortened by 6 bases and J by 5 bases, with 13 bases between the two germline ends. CDR3 sequence: CASSQGIGETQYF. The CDR3 nucleotides read TGTGCCAGCTCGCAGGGTATCGGGGAGACCCAGTACTTC.

J is TRBJ2-3 and V is TRBV5-6, with TRBD2 matching over 11 bases. Trimming at V came to 4 bases and at J to 1 base, leaving 2 bases not matched to a gene. In germline, CDR1 is SGHDT, CDR2 YYEEEE. The CDR3 length is 15 residues. CDR3 nucleotides: TGTGCCAGCAGCACGACTAGCGGGGGCACAGATACGCAGTATTTT. It yields the protein CASSTTSGGTDTQYF.

The rearrangement joins TRBV19 to TRBJ1-1, with TRBD1 matching over 7 bases. J was trimmed by 4 bases and V by 7 bases; bases with no gene match: 12. Per germline, CDR1 LNHDA and CDR2 SQIVND (reference sequence). CDR3 length: 15 amino acids. The DNA for the CDR3 is TGTGCCAGTACAGACTCTCACAGGGGTGGCACTGAAGCTTTCTTT. The encoded protein is CASTDSHRGGTEAFF.

V and J are TRBV2 and TRBJ2-5; D may be TRBD1 (6 bases). The tail of the sequence fits TRBJ2-7 better, so the J call may be wrong. This CDR3 comprises 13 residues. Germline V gene lookup returns CDR1 SNHLY and CDR2 FYNNEI. The CDR3 spells CASSGQSSYEQYF. CDR3 DNA sequence: TGTGCCAGCAGCGGACAGAGCTCCTACGAGCAGTACTTC.

The CDR3 nucleotides are TGTGCCAGCAGCGTAGGACAGGGGAATGGCTACACCTTC. Protein: CASSVGQGNGYTF. This chain uses TRBV9 with TRBJ1-2; TRBD1 agrees at 8 bases. Per germline, CDR1 SGDLS and CDR2 YYNGEE. The CDR3 has 13 residues. After removal of 0 bases from V and 6 bases from J, the junction contained 1 base not matched to a gene.

This chain joins TRBV30 and TRBJ1-3; D gene ambiguous. CDR3 length equals 16 residues. Germline V gene lookup returns CDR1 GTSNPN and CDR2 SVGIG (reference sequence). V dropped 2 bases and J dropped 4 bases, with 18 bases sitting between them. The CDR3 DNA reads as TGTGCCTGGAGTACGGTGAGCCCCTCAGGCGGAAACACCATATATTTT. Amino acids: CAWSTVSPSGGNTIYF.

Written as DNA, the CDR3 is TGTGCCAGCAGCGGCCACAGGGGTTCCTACGAGCAGTACTTC. This sequence encodes CASSGHRGSYEQYF. The rearrangement links TRBV21-1 to TRBJ2-7; no DNA check was done on the table's D call, TRBD1. TRBV21-1 is a listed pseudogene. The CDR3 consists of 14 residues.

The chain has TRBV9 and TRBJ2-3, with a weak D call TRBD2 (7 bases). The V end was cut by 4 bases, the J end by 6 bases, with 15 bases between. This CDR3 is 14 amino acids long. Germline V gene sequence: CDR1 SGDLS, CDR2 YYNGEE. This chain's CDR3 is CASSPTGGRDTQYF. In nucleotides, the CDR3 is TGTGCCAGCAGCCCCACGGGGGGCCGGGATACGCAGTATTTT.

The rearrangement links TRBV29-1 to TRBJ2-5, with a possible D match to TRBD2 (6 bases). Trimming removed 7 bases from V and 0 bases from J, with 21 bases in between. The germline CDR1 and CDR2 sequences are SQVTM and ANQGSEA. CDR3 length: 16 amino acids. CDR3 loop: CSGAGLQKGNQETQYF. In DNA form, the CDR3 reads TGCAGCGGAGCGGGCCTCCAAAAGGGGAACCAAGAGACCCAGTACTTC.

This clone has just one count. CDR3 nucleotide sequence: TGTGCCAGCAGTGACTCCCCGGAGGGACAGGGGAGGTTTGGCTACACCTTC. Translation gives CASSDSPEGQGRFGYTF. The rearrangement uses TRBV6-4 and TRBJ1-2; 10 nucleotides line up with TRBD1. The CDR3 extends over 17 amino acids. Germline V gives CDR1 MRHNA, CDR2 SNTAGT. V shed 0 bases, J shed 7 bases, and the junction held 11 bases outside the gene matches.

V gene TRBV19 combines with J gene TRBJ2-7, with TRBD1 matching over 7 bases. Germline V gene data show CDR1 as LNHDA and CDR2 as SQIVND (reference sequence). V shed 6 bases, J shed 2 bases, and the junction held 7 bases outside the gene matches. The CDR3 runs 14 residues. CDR3 amino acids: CASRTGQNTYEQYF. CDR3 sequence (DNA): TGTGCCAGTAGAACGGGACAGAACACCTACGAGCAGTACTTC.

The chain uses TRBV5-4 and TRBJ2-5; the D gene is possibly TRBD2 (6 bases). Trimming shortened V by 4 bases and J by 4 bases, and 20 bases separated the two germline ends. This CDR3 comprises 16 residues. Per germline, CDR1 SGHNT and CDR2 YYREEE (reference sequence). CDR3 sequence: CASSGGVGKEGETQYF. Written as DNA, the CDR3 is TGTGCCAGCAGCGGAGGGGTGGGGAAAGAAGGAGAGACCCAGTACTTC.

The rearrangement joins TRBV28 to TRBJ1-4; 12 bases fit TRBD1. The germline V gene has CDR1 MDHEN and CDR2 SYDVKM. This CDR3 is 16 amino acids long. Trimming at V came to 5 bases and at J to 7 bases, leaving 8 bases not matched to a gene. The CDR3 sequence is CASSGTGGRLGEKLFF. CDR3 DNA sequence: TGTGCCAGCAGTGGGACAGGGGGCAGGTTAGGTGAAAAACTGTTTTTT.

This chain joins TRBV28 and TRBJ2-1; a weak D match, TRBD1 (7 bases). The CDR3 runs to 16 residues. With 7 bases removed from V and 8 bases from J, the gap between germline ends came to 24 bases. CDR1 MDHEN and CDR2 SYDVKM come from the germline V gene. As DNA, the CDR3 is TGTGCCAGCATCACCGGGGGAACAGGGGAGAGACATGAGCAGTTCTTC. This translates into CASITGGTGERHEQFF.

This chain uses TRBV27 with TRBJ1-1, with 7 nucleotides matching TRBD1. Germline loops: CDR1 MNHEY, CDR2 SMNVEV (reference sequence). V lost 6 bases, J lost 0 bases, and 4 bases stayed unmatched. This CDR3 is 14 amino acids long. The CDR3 protein is CASSQGGMNTEAFF. CDR3 coding DNA: TGTGCCAGCAGCCAGGGGGGAATGAACACTGAAGCTTTCTTT.

This chain uses TRBV18 with TRBJ1-2; TRBD1 matches 9 bases. This CDR3 contains 14 residues. CDR1 is KGHSH, CDR2 LQKENI, per germline. V lost 0 bases, J lost 8 bases, and 4 bases stayed unmatched. The CDR3 DNA sequence: TGTGCCAGCTCACCACCGGGACAGGGTTGGGGCTACACCTTC. It yields the protein CASSPPGQGWGYTF.

In this sample, this clone turned up a few times. V and J are TRBV5-1 and TRBJ2-3, with D hard to call. The CDR3 consists of 14 residues. The V gene's germline CDR1 is SGHRS and CDR2 YFSETQ. V was clipped by 2 bases and J by 1 base, with 8 bases between them. The CDR3, as DNA: TGCGCCAGCAGCTTTGAAGGAGGCACAGATACGCAGTATTTT. As protein: CASSFEGGTDTQYF.